This TCR beta chain is drawn from a study of PD-1 blockade in classical Hodgkin lymphoma. The repertoire was sequenced with immunoSEQ multiplex PCR; TCRdb's copy has only in-frame clones and lacks some. The profile shows 4,500 to 6,500 clones, more than 80% of them singletons. Study outcomes and limitations: Differences between repertoires have undefined causes, possibly disease activity or prior therapy. At baseline, newly diagnosed patients reportedly showed less TCR diversity than healthy donors.

Time point reported: newly diagnosed, previously untreated cHL patient sample. Negative selection with magnets was how CD8+ T cells were isolated from the thawed PBMCs. A word on this clone: Its matching antigen is unknown.

The CDR3 is 15 amino acids. Germline V gives CDR1 LNHNV, CDR2 YYDKDF (reference sequence). The germline V and J ends were trimmed by 1 base and 2 bases, with 6 bases remaining between them. The chain is built from TRBV15 and TRBJ2-6; D gene unclear. This receptor was identified in a human donor with classical Hodgkin lymphoma. Sequences were obtained from CD8+ T cells from blood. The chain's CDR3 is CATSRGLTGANVLTF. CDR3 sequence (DNA): TGTGCCACCAGCAGAGGTCTAACTGGGGCCAACGTCCTGACTTTC.